The entry that follows covers one TCR beta chain sequence. What it recognizes is unknown. Germline V CDR1 and CDR2: MNHEY, SMNVEV (reference sequence). The CDR3 is 16 amino acids. Losses at the gene ends were 8 bases for V and 5 bases for J; bases not matched to a gene: 11. This sample was included in a study of T cells in Graves' hyperthyroidism and ophthalmopathy. Findings and limits, study-wide: From stable hyperthyroidism, ophthalmopathy was separated by a 13 V-J model. Ophthalmopathy prediction by the model preceded onset by a median approximately 6.9 months.

TCR beta CDR3 regions were amplified from RNA. Using the HTBI primer set, a first-round RT-PCR was run on the TCR CDR3. TCRdb reprocessed the multiplex PCR reads via MiXCR and lists one record per CDR3 protein. The sample lists about 640,000 distinct CDR3 sequences; 20% to 25% were seen once. The rearrangement uses TRBV27 and TRBJ2-3; 12 bases match TRBD2. The clonotype was recovered from a man younger than 45 with Graves' ophthalmopathy. Sequencing input: blood. The CDR3 sequence: CASGPRTSGNKDTQYF. CDR3 DNA sequence: TGTGCCAGCGGCCCCAGGACTAGCGGGAACAAAGATACGCAGTATTTT.